The 16 T cell receptor beta chains reported below all come from one sample, sequenced in a study of blood T cell repertoires in COVID-19. Assay used: immunoSEQ multiplex PCR; TCRdb lists only in-frame clones, some missing. Among fewer than 200,000 clones listed, about 86% were seen once. Material for sequencing was PBMCs or T cells enriched from blood (not recorded which). These receptors were collected from a man in his fifties who had recovered from COVID-19.

This clone turned up a few times. The J gene is TRBJ1-1, the V gene TRBV4-2, with a weak D call TRBD1 (6 bases). Trimming took off 6 bases at V and 4 bases at J, with 18 bases between the two ends. The V gene's germline CDR1 is LGHNA and CDR2 YNFKEQ. The CDR3 is 15 amino acids. CDR3 coding DNA: TGTGCCAGCAGTCTATCGACCGGGACATTCACTGAAGCTTTCTTT. Protein product: CASSLSTGTFTEAFF.

This clone has just a few counts. The rearrangement uses TRBV3-1 (or the pseudogene TRBV3-2) and TRBJ2-1; 8 nucleotides align to TRBD1. The CDR3 contains 16 residues. The germline V gene encodes CDR1 LGHDT and CDR2 YNNKEL (reference sequence). The trim removed 4 bases at V and 5 bases at J, leaving 10 bases unmatched. CDR3 loop: CASSRLGTGLNNEQFF. CDR3 DNA: TGTGCCAGCAGCCGCCTAGGGACAGGCTTAAACAATGAGCAGTTCTTC.

The chain employs TRBV7-6 and TRBJ1-1; 8 positions match TRBD1. Germline V lookup: CDR1 SGHVS, CDR2 FNYEAQ. The length of the CDR3 is 18 residues. The junction had 14 bases not matched to a gene; V was cut back by 1 base and J by 4 bases. As DNA, the CDR3 is TGTGCCAGCAGCTTAGGGGTGGGGACAGGCTGGTCGGGCACTGAAGCTTTCTTT. Protein sequence: CASSLGVGTGWSGTEAFF.

The CDR3 nucleotides are TGTGCCAGCACCGACAGGGTCCATGGCTACACCTTC. Translation gives CASTDRVHGYTF. J is TRBJ1-2 and V is TRBV6-5, with TRBD1 matching over 7 bases. V trimming: 7 bases; J trimming: 6 bases; junction bases outside the gene matches: 5. Germline assignment: CDR1 MNHEY and CDR2 SVGAGI. This CDR3 region has 12 residues.

The chain links TRBV19 to TRBJ1-5; D ambiguous. The CDR3 is 14 residues long. CDR1 is LNHDA, CDR2 SQIVND, per germline (reference sequence). Trimming cost V 1 base and J 1 base, with 5 bases left between them. CDR3 protein: CASSIGASNQPQHF. DNA for the CDR3: TGTGCCAGTAGTATAGGGGCAAGCAATCAGCCCCAGCATTTT.

This clone has only one observation. The chain combines TRBV9 with TRBJ2-3; 8 nucleotides line up with TRBD2. Germline CDR1 SGDLS, CDR2 YYNGEE. The CDR3 extends over 13 amino acids. V trimming: 6 bases; J trimming: 5 bases; junction bases outside the gene matches: 5. CDR3 DNA sequence: TGTGCCAGCAACGGGGGGGCGGGAGATACGCAGTATTTT. Protein sequence: CASNGGAGDTQYF. The full variable domain, rest sourced from reference TRBV9 and TRBJ2-3, is DSGVTQTPKHLITATGQRVTLRCSPRSGDLSVYWYQQSLDQGLQFLIQYYNGEERAKGNILERFSAQQFPDLHSELNLSSLELGDSALYFCASNGGAGDTQYFGPGTRLTVL.

CDR3: CASRNYRTDYNEQFF. In DNA, the CDR3 is TGTGCCAGCAGAAATTACCGGACAGACTACAATGAGCAGTTCTTC. The chain uses TRBV11-2 and TRBJ2-1; D possibly corresponds to TRBD1 (6 bases). V shed 6 bases and J shed 3 bases, with 15 bases lying between them. The V gene's germline CDR1 is SGHAT and CDR2 FQNNGV. This CDR3 is 15 amino acids long.

A remark on this clone: The sample has other DNA sequences that encode this CDR3 too. The chain carries TRBV5-4 and TRBJ2-3; maybe TRBD1 (6 bases). With 0 bases removed from V and 2 bases from J, the gap between germline ends came to 10 bases. This CDR3 is 15 amino acids long. Germline V gene data show CDR1 as SGHNT and CDR2 as YYREEE (reference sequence). This chain's CDR3 is CASSLGGGVTDTQYF. CDR3 nucleotides: TGTGCCAGCAGCTTGGGTGGGGGCGTCACAGATACGCAGTATTTT.

This rearrangement joins TRBV6-5 to TRBJ1-1; D possibly corresponds to TRBD1 (5 bases). Trimming removed 5 bases at V and 8 bases at J, with 15 bases between. The CDR3 has 13 amino acids. Germline V gene lookup returns CDR1 MNHEY and CDR2 SVGAGI. The CDR3 loop reads CASSPGRASEAFF. CDR3 nucleotide sequence: TGTGCCAGCAGTCCCGGCAGGGCCTCCGAAGCTTTCTTT.

The rearrangement links TRBV7-9 to TRBJ2-2; D may be TRBD2 (7 bases). V dropped 1 base and J dropped 5 bases, with 20 bases sitting between them. The V gene's germline CDR1 is SEHNR and CDR2 FQNEAQ (reference sequence). The CDR3 runs to 18 residues. CDR3 residues: CASSLGFPRGRGTGELFF. CDR3 in DNA: TGTGCCAGCAGCTTAGGGTTTCCGCGGGGGCGCGGGACCGGGGAGCTGTTTTTT.

CDR3 amino acids: CASRLAARETQYF. The CDR3 DNA follows: TGTGCCAGTCGACTAGCGGCCCGCGAGACCCAGTACTTC. This chain joins TRBV7-2 and TRBJ2-5; TRBD2 agrees at 9 bases. The trim removed 9 bases at V and 5 bases at J, leaving 7 bases unmatched. The CDR3 extends over 13 amino acids. Per the germline V gene, CDR1 is SGHTA and CDR2 is FQGNSA.

The chain links TRBV7-8 to TRBJ1-1; D is ambiguous. V was clipped by 1 base and J by 1 base, with 7 bases between them. The germline gives CDR1 SGHVS, CDR2 FQNEAQ. CDR3 length: 14 residues. In DNA form, the CDR3 reads TGTGCCAGCAGCTTAGAGGCAGGGAACACTGAAGCTTTCTTT. Translation: CASSLEAGNTEAFF.

The chain's CDR3 is CASSEGTPANYGYTF. The CDR3 bases are TGTGCCAGCAGCGAGGGGACTCCAGCTAACTATGGCTACACCTTC. V gene TRBV9 combines with J gene TRBJ1-2, with a possible D match to TRBD1 (5 bases). Trimming removed 3 bases from V and 0 bases from J, with 12 bases in between. The CDR3 has 15 amino acids. From germline, CDR1 is SGDLS and CDR2 YYNGEE.

The chain joins TRBV27 to TRBJ2-1; 9 nucleotides match TRBD1. The CDR3 has 21 amino acids. Germline V gene data show CDR1 as MNHEY and CDR2 as SMNVEV (reference sequence). V lost 4 bases and J lost 6; bases outside the gene matches: 25. The CDR3 nucleotides are TGTGCCAGCAGTTCTCGCCTTACCGGGACAGGGACTCGACTAGCCTCCAATGAGCAGTTCTTC. Protein sequence: CASSSRLTGTGTRLASNEQFF.

The genes are TRBV7-8 and TRBJ1-3; no reliable D call. The CDR3 spans 12 residues. V was shortened by 7 bases and J by 4 bases, with 8 bases between the two germline ends. CDR1 and CDR2 (germline): SGHVS, FQNEAQ. Here the CDR3 DNA reads TGTGCCAGCAAGGGAGCAGGAAACACCATATATTTT. Its protein is CASKGAGNTIYF.

On this clone: It may be a read error: a sequence one base away is much more abundant. V is TRBV2 and J is TRBJ2-1; D may be TRBD1 (6 bases). CDR3 length: 14 amino acids. Trimming removed 3 bases at V and 2 bases at J, with 8 bases between. CDR1 and CDR2 (germline): SNHLY, FYNNEI. The DNA for the CDR3 is TGTGCCAGCAGTGACCGGACAGCCTACAATGAGCAGTTCTTC. Encoded protein: CASSDRTAYNEQFF.